The rows below give T cell receptor beta chains drawn from one sample of a study of blood T cell repertoires in COVID-19. Sequencing was performed with immunoSEQ multiplex PCR; in TCRdb, only in-frame clones are kept and a portion is missing. The sample lists around 250,000 clones, approximately 80% occurring once. The sequenced material came from peripheral blood. The source is a woman under 30 with acute or convalescent COVID-19. Each CDR3 is given without its conserved first and last residue. The size entry is marked missing in some rows and otherwise reads once, few, many or a size class.

j_call: TRBJ2-7; cdr3_length: 13; v_call: TRBV27; clone_size: NA; cdr3_aa: ASSFSNRGVYEQY
j_call: TRBJ1-5; cdr3_length: 17; v_call: TRBV5-5; clone_size: NA; cdr3_aa: ASSFSPLSGQVPLQPQH
j_call: TRBJ1-1; cdr3_length: 14; v_call: TRBV30; clone_size: NA; cdr3_aa: AWRGRMAGRDTEAF
j_call: TRBJ2-7; cdr3_length: 11; v_call: TRBV6-2/TRBV6-3; clone_size: NA; cdr3_aa: ASSTGTAREQY
j_call: TRBJ1-3; cdr3_length: 13; v_call: TRBV9; clone_size: NA; cdr3_aa: ASSRQGAAGNTIY
j_call: TRBJ2-1; cdr3_length: 11; v_call: TRBV11-3; clone_size: NA; cdr3_aa: ASSLDGAGEQF
j_call: TRBJ1-2; cdr3_length: 15; v_call: TRBV9; clone_size: NA; cdr3_aa: ASSDGKRQGMNYGYT
j_call: TRBJ2-3; cdr3_length: 13; v_call: TRBV7-9; clone_size: NA; cdr3_aa: ASMWGYGSSDTQY
j_call: TRBJ1-3; cdr3_length: 12; v_call: TRBV6-6; clone_size: few; cdr3_aa: AISRGTNGNTIY
j_call: TRBJ2-1; cdr3_length: 14; v_call: TRBV7-9; clone_size: NA; cdr3_aa: ASSLAASGRNNEQF
j_call: TRBJ1-5; cdr3_length: 13; v_call: TRBV28; clone_size: NA; cdr3_aa: ASRRGTGRNQPQH
j_call: TRBJ2-1; cdr3_length: 14; v_call: TRBV6-5; clone_size: NA; cdr3_aa: ASSYPGLAENNEQF
j_call: TRBJ2-3; cdr3_length: 17; v_call: TRBV28; clone_size: many; cdr3_aa: ASSPRQPDRSGTTDTQY
j_call: TRBJ2-3; cdr3_length: 13; v_call: TRBV6-6; clone_size: NA; cdr3_aa: ASSSGRLNTDTQY
j_call: TRBJ1-2; cdr3_length: 12; v_call: TRBV10-3; clone_size: NA; cdr3_aa: AITGGTGGYGYT
j_call: TRBJ2-1; cdr3_length: 17; v_call: TRBV7-6; clone_size: NA; cdr3_aa: ASSLAHRFAEFPYNEQF
j_call: TRBJ2-3; cdr3_length: 11; v_call: TRBV7-2; clone_size: NA; cdr3_aa: ASSGQGTDTQY
j_call: TRBJ2-1; cdr3_length: 13; v_call: TRBV5-1; clone_size: NA; cdr3_aa: ASSQTRQGAGEQF
j_call: TRBJ2-2; cdr3_length: 14; v_call: TRBV9; clone_size: once; cdr3_aa: ASSVVGSANTGELF
j_call: TRBJ2-3; cdr3_length: 14; v_call: TRBV4-3; clone_size: NA; cdr3_aa: ASSQALAGTTDTQY
j_call: TRBJ2-3; cdr3_length: 13; v_call: TRBV7-2; clone_size: NA; cdr3_aa: ASSTSTGPTDTQY
j_call: TRBJ1-2; cdr3_length: 13; v_call: TRBV7-9; clone_size: NA; cdr3_aa: ASSQGDPAVWGYT
j_call: TRBJ2-1; cdr3_length: 13; v_call: TRBV5-4; clone_size: NA; cdr3_aa: ASSLSGSTANEQF
j_call: TRBJ1-1; cdr3_length: 11; v_call: TRBV29-1; clone_size: NA; cdr3_aa: SGAVRAGTEAF
j_call: TRBJ1-1; cdr3_length: 12; v_call: TRBV29-1; clone_size: NA; cdr3_aa: SVGVWGPRAEAF
j_call: TRBJ1-5; cdr3_length: 12; v_call: TRBV6-5; clone_size: NA; cdr3_aa: ASSRTRGGGPQH
j_call: TRBJ2-5; cdr3_length: 14; v_call: TRBV5-1; clone_size: NA; cdr3_aa: ASSLAVAGEGETQY
j_call: TRBJ1-2; cdr3_length: 11; v_call: TRBV29-1; clone_size: NA; cdr3_aa: SVTGGLEYGYT
j_call: TRBJ2-7; cdr3_length: 12; v_call: TRBV5-8; clone_size: once; cdr3_aa: ASSLMTGFYEQY